This passage covers 19 T cell receptor beta chains from one sample sequenced in a study of Graves' ophthalmopathy and Graves' hyperthyroidism. RNA transcripts served as template for amplifying TCR beta CDR3 sequences. HTBI primers served in a first-round RT-PCR, which a second-round multiplex PCR followed. TCRdb re-called the multiplex PCR reads through MiXCR, storing one row per CDR3 protein. The sample yields some 1.1 million distinct CDR3 sequences, 35% to 45% seen once. The source material was peripheral blood or thyroid tissue (not recorded which). Receptors were obtained from an adult man with Graves' hyperthyroidism.

The chain recombines TRBV12-3 or TRBV12-4 with TRBJ2-5; possibly TRBD1 or TRBD2 for D (5 bases each). The CDR3 consists of 15 residues. Deletions cut 6 bases from V and 1 base from J, with 15 bases between. CDR3 protein: CASRYSGTSQETQYF. The CDR3, as DNA: TGTGCCAGCAGGTATTCCGGGACCTCCCAAGAGACCCAGTACTTC.

At least ten counts were recorded for this clonotype. The rearrangement links TRBV10-3 to TRBJ1-6; 8 nucleotides match TRBD1. This CDR3 is built from 15 residues. Germline CDR1 is ENHRY and CDR2 is SYGVKD. The trim removed 10 bases at V and 3 bases at J, leaving 8 bases unmatched. CDR3 protein: CATGEGTGYNSPLHF. Here the CDR3 DNA reads TGTGCCACCGGGGAAGGGACAGGCTATAATTCACCCCTCCACTTT.

The rearrangement links TRBV20-1 to TRBJ2-7; 8 bases align to TRBD1. Trimming cost V 0 bases and J 0 bases; bases outside gene matches: 13. Per the germline V gene, CDR1 is DFQATT and CDR2 is SNEGSKA (reference sequence). This CDR3 contains 18 residues. The CDR3 nucleotides read TGCAGTGCTAGAGATTTCGGGACAGGCACCCGACACTCCTACGAGCAGTACTTC. Residues: CSARDFGTGTRHSYEQYF.

The chain carries TRBV12-3 or TRBV12-4 and TRBJ1-5; 10 bases map to TRBD1. Unmatched junction bases numbered 6, after V lost 6 bases and J lost 7 bases. The CDR3 covers 14 residues. The CDR3: CASSPTGGRQPQHF. The CDR3 bases are TGTGCCAGCAGCCCGACAGGGGGCCGGCAGCCCCAGCATTTT.

This clonotype appeared a few times. The V gene is TRBV11-2, the J gene TRBJ2-7; TRBD1 agrees at 8 bases. This CDR3 has 17 residues. Germline V gene sequence: CDR1 SGHAT, CDR2 FQNNGV. After removal of 2 bases from V and 0 bases from J, the junction contained 9 bases not matched to a gene. The CDR3 sequence: CASSLPQGAISSYEQYF. The CDR3 DNA reads TGTGCCAGCAGCTTACCGCAGGGGGCTATTAGCTCCTACGAGCAGTACTTC.

This clonotype was counted only a few times. The chain has TRBV11-2 and TRBJ1-1; possibly TRBD1 for D (5 bases). V was trimmed by 6 bases and J by 3 bases, leaving 11 bases between them. CDR1 and CDR2 (germline): SGHAT, FQNNGV. The CDR3 contains 13 residues. The CDR3 region is CASRRGDYTEAFF. In DNA form, the CDR3 reads TGTGCCAGCAGAAGAGGGGACTACACTGAAGCTTTCTTT.

The CDR3 DNA follows: TGTGCCAGCAGCCTACCTATAGCGGGACCTGGAACCAATGAGCAGTTCTTC. This encodes CASSLPIAGPGTNEQFF. This chain uses TRBV7-9 with TRBJ2-1, with TRBD2 identical over 8 bases. Germline V gene sequence: CDR1 SEHNR, CDR2 FQNEAQ (reference sequence). The V segment lost 5 bases and the J segment 6 bases; nucleotides outside the gene matches: 15. This CDR3 spans 17 amino acids.

The chain uses TRBV2 and TRBJ2-2; the D gene is possibly TRBD2 (5 bases). The CDR3 runs to 13 residues. Trimming took off 10 bases at V and 6 bases at J, with 15 bases between the two ends. Germline CDR1 is SNHLY and CDR2 is FYNNEI. CDR3 DNA sequence: TGTGCCACCAAAGGACTCGTCTCCGGGGAGCTGTTTTTT. This sequence encodes CATKGLVSGELFF. Drawing the rest from reference TRBV2 and TRBJ2-2, the complete variable domain is EPEVTQTPSHQVTQMGQEVILRCVPISNHLYFYWYRQILGQKVEFLVSFYNNEISEKSEIFDDQFSVERPDGSNFTLKIRSTKLEDSAMYFCATKGLVSGELFFGEGSRLTVL.

The chain joins TRBV12-3 or TRBV12-4 to TRBJ2-3; tentatively, D is TRBD2 (5 bases). Trimming stripped 5 bases from V and 4 bases from J, with 13 bases between. This CDR3 spans 14 amino acids. The CDR3 region has the DNA TGTGCCAGCAGTCCCCCCTTCGGGGCAGATACGCAGTATTTT. Amino acids: CASSPPFGADTQYF.

This clonotype was seen only a few times. This chain links TRBV7-2 with TRBJ1-1; 9 bases line up with TRBD1. The CDR3 has 14 amino acids. The trim removed 5 bases at V and 7 bases at J, leaving 8 bases unmatched. CDR1 and CDR2 (germline): SGHTA, FQGNSA. The CDR3 DNA sequence: TGTGCCAGCAGCGCCAGAACAGGGGGCAATGAAGCTTTCTTT. This codes for CASSARTGGNEAFF.

This sequence joins TRBV7-8 and TRBJ2-5, with D perhaps TRBD1 (5 bases). Deletions cut 10 bases from V and 1 base from J, with 7 bases between. Germline values: CDR1 SGHVS, CDR2 FQNEAQ. CDR3 length: 11 amino acids. The CDR3 protein is CATGSQETQYF. In DNA, the CDR3 is TGTGCCACAGGGTCCCAAGAGACCCAGTACTTC.

This clonotype was recorded at least ten times. The chain combines TRBV29-1 with TRBJ1-1, with a tentative D call TRBD1 (5 bases). V lost 4 bases and J 13 bases, leaving 16 bases between the germline ends. CDR1 and CDR2 from the germline V gene are SQVTM and ANQGSEA. The CDR3 has 11 residues. CDR3 residues: CSVVWGGFVFF. The CDR3 bases are TGCAGCGTTGTTTGGGGGGGTTTTGTTTTCTTT. The whole variable domain, filled in from reference TRBV29-1 and TRBJ1-1, reads SAVISQKPSRDICQRGTSLTIQCQVDSQVTMMFWYRQQPGQSLTLIATANQGSEATYESGFVIDKFPISRPNLTFSTLTVSNMSPEDSSIYLCSVVWGGFVFFGQGTRLTVV.

The chain combines TRBV6-5 with TRBJ1-5; tentative D call: TRBD1 (6 bases). CDR1 and CDR2 from the germline V gene are MNHEY and SVGAGI. The CDR3 totals 18 residues. V shed 0 bases and J shed 0 bases, with 15 bases lying between them. CDR3 bases: TGTGCCAGCAGTTACTCCGCTAGGACAGCCTATAGCAATCAGCCCCAGCATTTT. It specifies CASSYSARTAYSNQPQHF.

This clonotype was counted a single time. The CDR3 spells CATSDPRAPSSYTF. The CDR3, as DNA: TGTGCCACCAGTGATCCCAGGGCCCCTTCTAGCTACACCTTC. The genes are TRBV24-1 and TRBJ1-2, with D possibly TRBD1 on 5 matching bases. The CDR3 totals 14 residues. Germline assignment: CDR1 KGHDR and CDR2 SFDVKD. The V gene lost 3 bases and the J gene lost 9 bases, with 16 bases spanning the gap.

This clonotype showed up just once. This may be a read error: a much more frequent sequence differs by one nucleotide. The chain recombines TRBV19 with TRBJ2-7, with a possible D match to TRBD2 (6 bases). Trimming removed 3 bases from V and 3 bases from J, with 12 bases in between. Germline assignment: CDR1 LNHDA and CDR2 SQIVND (reference sequence). CDR3 length: 14 amino acids. The chain's CDR3 is CASSILGGVYEQYF. The CDR3 bases are TGTGCCAGTAGTATCCTTGGCGGGGTCTACGAGCAGTACTTC.

This clonotype was counted many times. The chain couples TRBV7-2 to TRBJ2-5; D may match TRBD1 or TRBD2 (5 bases each). V was clipped by 5 bases and J by 5 bases, with 15 bases between them. There are 14 residues in the CDR3. Per the germline V gene, CDR1 is SGHTA and CDR2 is FQGNSA. This CDR3 reads CASSPREGSETQYF. In DNA form, the CDR3 reads TGTGCCAGCAGCCCAAGAGAGGGGTCGGAGACCCAGTACTTC. Using reference TRBV7-2 and TRBJ2-5 for the parts outside the CDR3, the full variable domain is GAGVSQSPSNKVTEKGKDVELRCDPISGHTALYWYRQSLGQGLEFLIYFQGNSAPDKSGLPSDRFSAERTGGSVSTLTIQRTQQEDSAVYLCASSPREGSETQYFGPGTRLLVL.

The table lists this clonotype with a few counts. This chain joins TRBV10-3 and TRBJ1-1; a weak D match, TRBD1 (5 bases). The CDR3 loop spans 11 amino acids. Germline V gives CDR1 ENHRY, CDR2 SYGVKD. V was clipped by 10 bases and J by 5 bases, with 11 bases between them. The CDR3 region is CATGRGTEAFF. In DNA form, the CDR3 reads TGTGCCACCGGACGGGGGACTGAAGCTTTCTTT.

About this clonotype: A much more abundant neighbour one base away suggests this may be a read error. The rearrangement joins TRBV6-5 to TRBJ1-5; 8 bases align to TRBD1. Germline CDR1 is MNHEY and CDR2 is SVGAGI. Unmatched junction bases numbered 6, after V lost 7 bases and J lost 4 bases. The CDR3 sequence is 14 residues long. The CDR3 nucleotides read TGTGCCAGCACTCAGCGACAGGGGAATCAGCCCCAGCATTTT. Its protein is CASTQRQGNQPQHF.

Concerning this clonotype itself: No conserved phenylalanine or tryptophan is present at the end of the CDR3, so a read error is the likely explanation. The chain links TRBV29-1 to TRBJ1-2; D unresolved. Germline V gene lookup returns CDR1 SQVTM and CDR2 ANQGSEA. Trimming left V 5 bases short and J 2 bases short, with 9 bases between. The CDR3 loop spans 12 amino acids. The DNA of the CDR3 is TGCAGCGTTCCCGGCTCGAACTATGGCTACACCCTC. Protein: CSVPGSNYGYTL.